The 18 T cell receptor beta chains in this list originate from one sample, sequenced in a study of TIL therapy for anti-PD-1-resistant metastatic lung cancer listed by TCRdb under 2021. The time point label for this specimen denotes: pre-treatment sample, taken before nivolumab and TIL therapy. TCR beta CDR3 regions were amplified from genomic DNA with the immunoSEQ v3 hsTCRB kit using bias-controlled multiplex PCR. TCRdb stores this immuneACCESS table with in-frame sequences only. Part of the clones is absent; in the studies checked, under half of the shortfall reflects unresolved V genes, and no reason is known for the rest. This sample has about 60,000 clones in its table, and around 87% of those were observed once. Of the sample, 2.5% to 3% is held by the ten largest clones. The sample here was blood, taken at baseline. These receptors were taken from a person aged 25 to 85 with non-small cell lung cancer.

This chain uses TRBV30 with TRBJ2-2; possibly TRBD1 or TRBD2 for D (5 bases each). CDR3 length equals 16 residues. Trimming shortened V by 4 bases and J by 2 bases, and 17 bases separated the two germline ends. The germline V gene encodes CDR1 GTSNPN and CDR2 SVGIG (reference sequence). The chain's CDR3 is CAWTPGWTPNTGELFF. The CDR3 bases are TGTGCCTGGACCCCAGGGTGGACTCCAAACACCGGGGAGCTGTTTTTT.

V is TRBV9 and J is TRBJ2-3; D gene uncertain. CDR1 is SGDLS and CDR2 is YYNGEE in the germline V gene. CDR3 length: 15 residues. Trimming shortened V by 4 bases and J by 3 bases, and 15 bases separated the two germline ends. CDR3 nucleotides: TGTGCCAGCAGCCCAGAGGCCCGGATAACAGATACGCAGTATTTT. This gives the protein CASSPEARITDTQYF.

This sequence joins TRBV6-1 and TRBJ1-2; no firm D call. Trimming stripped 0 bases from V and 7 bases from J, with 15 bases between. Germline CDR1 is MNHNS and CDR2 is SASEGT. The CDR3 has 15 amino acids. The CDR3 nucleotides read TGTGCCAGCAGTGAAGCGCTTCGGGCAGGCAGTGGCTACACCTTC. It is translated as CASSEALRAGSGYTF.

The gene calls are TRBV6-6 and TRBJ2-2; TRBD2 aligns across 9 bases. This CDR3 has 15 amino acids. V was pared by 6 bases and J by 6 bases, with 8 bases of the junction left unmatched. Germline V lookup: CDR1 MNHNY, CDR2 SVGAGI (reference sequence). This CDR3 reads CASRVAGEVAGELFF. DNA for the CDR3: TGTGCCAGCAGGGTAGCGGGAGAAGTCGCCGGGGAGCTGTTTTTT.

The gene calls are TRBV18 and TRBJ1-2, with TRBD1 matching over 7 bases. The J segment lost 7 bases and the V segment lost 3 bases, leaving 11 bases of the junction unmatched. The V gene's germline CDR1 is KGHSH and CDR2 LQKENI. The CDR3 loop spans 15 amino acids. CDR3 DNA: TGTGCCAGCTCACCCAGCGCGGAGGGGGCCGGTGGCTACACCTTC. Translated, it gives CASSPSAEGAGGYTF.

This chain links TRBV5-5 with TRBJ2-4; either TRBD1 or TRBD2 may fit D (5 bases each). V shed 0 bases and J shed 0 bases, with 19 bases lying between them. The CDR3 covers 19 residues. Per germline, CDR1 SGHKS and CDR2 YYEKEE (reference sequence). Written as DNA, the CDR3 is TGTGCCAGCAGCTTGGATTTATCAGGGTCGGGGCTAGCCAAAAACATTCAGTACTTC. The encoded protein is CASSLDLSGSGLAKNIQYF. The full variable domain, in which reference TRBV5-5 and TRBJ2-4 provide the parts outside the CDR3, is DAGVTQSPTHLIKTRGQQVTLRCSPISGHKSVSWYQQVLGQGPQFIFQYYEKEERGRGNFPDRFSARQFPNYSSELNVNALLLGDSALYLCASSLDLSGSGLAKNIQYFGAGTRLSVL.

The V call is TRBV2, the J call TRBJ1-5; TRBD1 matches 8 bases. The junction had 4 bases not matched to a gene; V was cut back by 5 bases and J by 7 bases. The V gene's germline CDR1 is SNHLY and CDR2 FYNNEI. This CDR3 is built from 13 residues. As DNA, the CDR3 is TGTGCCAGCAGTCCGGACAGGGAACAGCCCCAGCATTTT. Translating gives CASSPDREQPQHF.

The V call is TRBV19, the J call TRBJ1-1; 10 bases match TRBD1. The CDR3 totals 16 residues. Unmatched junction bases numbered 8, after V lost 3 bases and J lost 4 bases. Germline assignment: CDR1 LNHDA and CDR2 SQIVND (reference sequence). CDR3: CASSISPGQGSTEAFF. DNA for the CDR3: TGTGCCAGTAGTATCTCTCCGGGACAGGGGTCCACTGAAGCTTTCTTT. The entire variable domain, with the rest obtained from reference TRBV19 and TRBJ1-1, is as follows: DGGITQSPKYLFRKEGQNVTLSCEQNLNHDAMYWYRQDPGQGLRLIYYSQIVNDFQKGDIAEGYSVSREKKESFPLTVTSAQKNPTAFYLCASSISPGQGSTEAFFGQGTRLTVV.

The rearrangement joins TRBV5-6 to TRBJ2-7, with a possible D match to TRBD2 (6 bases). CDR1 and CDR2 (germline): SGHDT, YYEEEE. Deletions cut 4 bases from V and 5 bases from J, with 22 bases between. This CDR3 is 16 amino acids long. CDR3 loop: CASSPTSARGGNEQYF. The CDR3 nucleotides read TGTGCCAGCAGCCCAACCTCCGCGCGGGGCGGGAACGAGCAGTACTTC.

J is TRBJ1-1 and V is TRBV19, with D possibly TRBD1 on 6 matching bases. The CDR3 has 15 amino acids. CDR1 LNHDA and CDR2 SQIVND come from the germline V gene (reference sequence). Trimming pared 5 bases from V and 5 bases from J, leaving 18 bases between. Here the CDR3 DNA reads TGTGCCAGTAGTCAAAAAGACAGGATCAGGACTGAAGCTTTCTTT. Translated: CASSQKDRIRTEAFF.

CDR3 protein: CASRRYGGESEAFF. CDR3 sequence (DNA): TGTGCCAGCAGGAGATACGGGGGGGAGTCTGAAGCTTTCTTT. This chain links TRBV6-5 with TRBJ1-1, with D maybe TRBD1 (5 bases). The V end was cut by 6 bases, the J end by 6 bases, with 17 bases between. Germline V gene sequence: CDR1 MNHEY, CDR2 SVGAGI. This CDR3 spans 14 amino acids.

The rearrangement uses TRBV5-1 and TRBJ2-1; 13 nucleotides agree with TRBD2. This CDR3 contains 17 residues. The germline CDR1 and CDR2 sequences are SGHRS and YFSETQ. V lost 3 bases and J lost 5; bases outside the gene matches: 8. CDR3 sequence: CASSSTSGGRSNNEQFF. In DNA form, the CDR3 reads TGCGCCAGCAGCTCGACTAGCGGGGGGCGCTCAAACAATGAGCAGTTCTTC.

The chain couples TRBV4-1 to TRBJ2-7; D gene uncertain. The ends were cut back, 2 bases at V and 3 bases at J, with 8 bases in the middle. The length of the CDR3 is 13 residues. CDR1 is MGHRA and CDR2 is YSYEKL in the germline V gene. The CDR3, as DNA: TGCGCCAGCAGCCAAAGTACGGTCTACGAGCAGTACTTC. As protein: CASSQSTVYEQYF.

The chain joins TRBV20-1 to TRBJ1-2; 12 positions agree with TRBD1. Germline V gives CDR1 DFQATT, CDR2 SNEGSKA (reference sequence). The V gene end was trimmed by 7 bases and the J gene end by 4 bases; junction bases not matched to a gene: 13. There are 16 residues in the CDR3. CDR3 sequence reads: CSGSSGTGGAGYGYTF. DNA of the CDR3: TGCAGTGGTAGTTCGGGGACAGGGGGCGCCGGCTATGGCTACACCTTC.

The chain carries TRBV6-5 and TRBJ1-5; D is possibly TRBD1 (6 bases). V lost 6 bases and J 7 bases, leaving 16 bases between the germline ends. CDR1 and CDR2 (germline): MNHEY, SVGAGI. The CDR3 loop spans 14 amino acids. CDR3 DNA: TGTGCCAGCAGCACGGGGGGGGGCGTACAGCCCCAGCATTTT. It is translated as CASSTGGGVQPQHF.

The chain links TRBV28 to TRBJ2-5; D remains unclear. This CDR3 has 14 residues. Germline V CDR1 and CDR2: MDHEN, SYDVKM. Trimming took off 3 bases at V and 5 bases at J, with 13 bases between the two ends. CDR3: CASSFAVTRETQYF. The DNA of the CDR3 is TGTGCCAGCAGTTTCGCGGTGACTCGGGAGACCCAGTACTTC. The full variable domain, rest sourced from reference TRBV28 and TRBJ2-5, is DVKVTQSSRYLVKRTGEKVFLECVQDMDHENMFWYRQDPGLGLRLIYFSYDVKMKEKGDIPEGYSVSREKKERFSLILESASTNQTSMYLCASSFAVTRETQYFGPGTRLLVL.

The genes are TRBV7-9 and TRBJ2-7; 10 bases are a match to TRBD1. Per germline, CDR1 SEHNR and CDR2 FQNEAQ (reference sequence). V was clipped by 5 bases and J by 1 base; unmatched bases: 5. The CDR3 covers 15 residues. Written as DNA, the CDR3 is TGTGCCAGCAGCAAAGGGACAGGGGAGTCCTACGAGCAGTACTTC. Protein product: CASSKGTGESYEQYF.

This clone was detected only once. The CDR3 region is CASSRRRGTEYLYGYTF. CDR3 nucleotide sequence: TGTGCCAGCAGCCGCCGCCGGGGGACGGAGTACCTCTATGGCTACACCTTC. The chain carries TRBV11-2 and TRBJ1-2; tentatively, D is TRBD1 (5 bases). The V gene's germline CDR1 is SGHAT and CDR2 FQNNGV. V was trimmed by 5 bases and J by 4 bases, leaving 23 bases between them. The CDR3 is made up of 17 amino acids.